This T cell receptor beta chain was observed in a study of cytomegalovirus exposure and HLA in healthy donors. PCR involved 60 Vbeta and 13 Jbeta primers. Some clones are missing from TCRdb's copy, which holds only in-frame ones; the method was immunoSEQ multiplex PCR. The sample records 100,000 to 150,000 clones, 70% to 85% being singletons. CDR3 length equals 13 residues. Germline V gene data show CDR1 as SGHTA and CDR2 as FQGTGA. V was pared by 3 bases and J by 5 bases, with 8 bases between. This chain joins TRBV7-3 and TRBJ2-1; D is ambiguous. Sequencing was carried out using PBMCs. The clonotype originates from a man over 45 in good health and CMV-seronegative. The CDR3 sequence: CASSLGRNNEQFF. Written as DNA, the CDR3 is TGTGCCAGCAGCTTGGGCAGAAACAATGAGCAGTTCTTC.